Described below is a single TCR beta chain sequence and its context. Its specificity is unknown. Profiling relied on immunoSEQ multiplex PCR, and the TCRdb table lists in-frame clones only, not all of them. The data hold about 40,000 clones, with around 87% observed a single time. This sample is drawn from a study of T cells in localized non-small cell lung cancer. General study findings and limits: Among the tissues sampled, uninvolved adjacent lung had the highest T cell clonality, above tumor. In adjacent lung appeared a median 57 of the top 100 tumor clones.

The V gene lost 0 bases and the J gene lost 2 bases, with 4 bases spanning the gap. Germline V gene data show CDR1 as GTSNPN and CDR2 as SVGIG (reference sequence). The CDR3 is made up of 12 amino acids. The input for sequencing was peripheral blood, taken before any cancer treatment. This TCR derives from a man aged 18 to 50 with stage I lung adenocarcinoma. The V call is TRBV30, the J call TRBJ2-5; D is uncertain. The CDR3: CAWSVQQETQYF. The CDR3 nucleotides are TGTGCCTGGAGTGTACAGCAAGAGACCCAGTACTTC.